This entry lists 12 T cell receptor beta chains sequenced from one sample in a study of beta chain features in type 1 diabetes (dated by TCRdb to 2016 to 2019). Library construction relied on the immunoSEQ multiplex PCR assay. The entire amount of isolated RNA was reverse transcribed using the High Capacity cDNA Reverse Transcription Kit, so the sequenced TCRB transcripts were expressed ones. In its TCRdb copy, this immuneACCESS table keeps in-frame sequences only and misses some clones. Where compared with another copy, unresolved V genes explain less than half of these, and the others have no known cause. The sample table holds roughly 400,000 clones, of which about 14% were seen once. The biggest ten clones account for approximately 0.02% of the sample. The sequenced sample consisted of naive CD4+ T cells from blood. Taken with the paper, the label for cell subset or site translates to: true naive CD4+ T cells. The source of these receptors is a woman aged 18-35 years in good health.

V is TRBV28 and J is TRBJ2-5, with D perhaps matching TRBD1 (5 bases). Trimming cost V 5 bases and J 7 bases, with 20 bases left between them. CDR1 is MDHEN and CDR2 is SYDVKM in the germline V gene. The CDR3 length is 15 residues. The CDR3 sequence: CASSPRDRAVSTQYF. The CDR3, as DNA: TGTGCCAGCAGTCCCAGGGATCGGGCGGTGTCGACCCAGTACTTC.

This clone was counted a few times. The genes are TRBV11-2 and TRBJ2-1; D not resolved. The length of the CDR3 is 13 residues. V shed 1 base and J shed 5 bases, with 6 bases lying between them. Per germline, CDR1 SGHAT and CDR2 FQNNGV. Written as DNA, the CDR3 is TGTGCCAGCAGCTTAGGAGCGAACAATGAGCAGTTCTTC. The encoded protein is CASSLGANNEQFF.

This clone was observed a handful of times. The rearrangement joins TRBV29-1 to TRBJ1-5; unclear D gene. Trimming stripped 6 bases from V and 0 bases from J, with 9 bases between. This CDR3 has 13 residues. Germline V gene data show CDR1 as SQVTM and CDR2 as ANQGSEA. The CDR3, as DNA: TGCAGCGTAAAACATGCTAGCAATCAGCCCCAGCATTTT. Translation gives CSVKHASNQPQHF.

The chain uses TRBV5-1 and TRBJ2-7; D ambiguous. In germline, CDR1 is SGHRS, CDR2 YFSETQ. The CDR3 spans 15 residues. V lost 0 bases and J lost 4, with 14 bases in between. The CDR3 DNA reads as TGCGCCAGCAGCTTGGGGGCCACCGACGCTTACGAGCAGTACTTC. It is translated as CASSLGATDAYEQYF.

This clone was seen more than once but under ten times. V and J are TRBV19 and TRBJ1-1; 8 bases align to TRBD1. Trimming at V came to 7 bases and at J to 5 bases, leaving 6 bases not matched to a gene. There are 13 residues in the CDR3. CDR1 and CDR2 (germline): LNHDA, SQIVND (reference sequence). CDR3 nucleotides: TGTGCCAGTAAAGGGACAGGCGATACTGAAGCTTTCTTT. It specifies CASKGTGDTEAFF.

The chain links TRBV13 to TRBJ2-7; D is possibly TRBD2 (5 bases). Germline V gives CDR1 PRHDT, CDR2 FYEKMQ (reference sequence). This CDR3 contains 14 residues. V lost 4 bases, J lost 7 bases, and 17 bases lay in between. The CDR3 nucleotides are TGTGCCAGCAGCTCCGAGCGGAGAATCTGGGAGCAGTACTTC. Amino acid sequence: CASSSERRIWEQYF. Full variable domain (outside the CDR3, taken from reference TRBV13 and TRBJ2-7): AAGVIQSPRHLIKEKRETATLKCYPIPRHDTVYWYQQGPGQDPQFLISFYEKMQSDKGSIPDRFSAQQFSDYHSELNMSSLELGDSALYFCASSSERRIWEQYFGPGTRLTVT.

This clone turned up a few times. J is TRBJ2-2 and V is TRBV4-3; possible D gene TRBD1, 5 bases. V gave up 3 bases and J gave up 11 bases, with 7 bases separating them. The CDR3 loop spans 11 amino acids. Per germline, CDR1 LGHNA and CDR2 YSLEER. CDR3 residues: CASSQQGELFF. CDR3 coding DNA: TGCGCCAGCAGCCAGCAGGGAGAGCTGTTTTTT.

In its sample, this clone was seen a few times. The genes are TRBV30 and TRBJ1-5; weak D call: TRBD1 (6 bases). V lost 0 bases and J lost 1, with 13 bases in between. CDR1 GTSNPN and CDR2 SVGIG come from the germline V gene (reference sequence). CDR3 length: 16 amino acids. The CDR3 nucleotides are TGTGCCTGGAGTGTATGGCAGGGGCCCAGCAATCAGCCCCAGCATTTT. Translating gives CAWSVWQGPSNQPQHF.

The chain employs TRBV7-9 and TRBJ2-1; 7 bases align to TRBD2. Germline lookup yields CDR1 SEHNR and CDR2 FQNEAQ (reference sequence). V shed 1 base, J shed 10 bases, and the junction held 10 bases outside the gene matches. This CDR3 contains 15 residues. CDR3 nucleotides: TGTGCCAGCAGCTTAGGGGCTAGCGGTGGGAGGGAGCAGTTCTTC. It translates to CASSLGASGGREQFF.

This clone has a handful of counts. The rearrangement joins TRBV27 to TRBJ2-7; perhaps TRBD1 as D (5 bases). The V gene lost 6 bases and the J gene lost 1 base, with 16 bases spanning the gap. This CDR3 is built from 15 residues. CDR1 is MNHEY, CDR2 SMNVEV, per germline (reference sequence). The CDR3 region is CASSSLGRLSYEQYF. CDR3 DNA: TGTGCCAGCAGCTCTCTGGGGCGCTTGTCCTACGAGCAGTACTTC.

This clone has more than one count but fewer than ten. The rearrangement uses TRBV7-9 and TRBJ1-5; D is unresolved. Germline V gene sequence: CDR1 SEHNR, CDR2 FQNEAQ (reference sequence). The V end was cut by 5 bases, the J end by 12 bases, with 11 bases between. This CDR3 is 11 amino acids long. The CDR3 here is CASSDSFHQHF. CDR3 bases: TGTGCCAGCAGCGACTCTTTTCACCAGCATTTT.

This clone has only a few counts. J is TRBJ2-5 and V is TRBV4-3; the D gene is possibly TRBD1 (5 bases). CDR3 length: 16 residues. The germline V and J ends were trimmed by 0 bases and 1 base, with 12 bases remaining between them. Germline V gene lookup returns CDR1 LGHNA and CDR2 YSLEER. This CDR3 is CASSQDGAVFQETQYF. CDR3 nucleotides: TGCGCCAGCAGCCAAGATGGGGCAGTTTTCCAAGAGACCCAGTACTTC.